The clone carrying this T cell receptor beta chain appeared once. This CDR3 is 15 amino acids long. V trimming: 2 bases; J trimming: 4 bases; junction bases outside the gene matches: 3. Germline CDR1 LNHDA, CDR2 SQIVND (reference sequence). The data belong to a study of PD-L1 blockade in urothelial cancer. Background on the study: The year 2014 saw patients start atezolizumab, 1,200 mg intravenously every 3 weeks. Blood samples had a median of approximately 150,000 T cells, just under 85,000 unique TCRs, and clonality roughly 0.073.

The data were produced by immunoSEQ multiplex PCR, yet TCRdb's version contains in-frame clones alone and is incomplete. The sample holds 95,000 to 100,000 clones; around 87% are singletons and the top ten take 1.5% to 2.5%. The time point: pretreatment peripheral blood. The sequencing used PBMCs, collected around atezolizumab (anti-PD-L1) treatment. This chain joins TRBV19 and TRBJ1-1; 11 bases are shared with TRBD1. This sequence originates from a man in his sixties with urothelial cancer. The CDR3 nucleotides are TGTGCCAGTAGTATAACCGGGACAGGGGGCACTGAAGCTTTCTTT. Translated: CASSITGTGGTEAFF.